This T cell receptor beta chain derives from a study of CD8 T cells in ankylosing spondylitis. CDR1 is SQVTM, CDR2 ANQGSEA, per germline. V was shortened by 6 bases and J by 5 bases, with 10 bases between the two germline ends. The length of the CDR3 is 11 residues. TCRdb re-called the 5' RACE reads with MiXCR, one entry per CDR3 protein. The table has fewer than 550,000 distinct CDR3 sequences, about 5.4% seen once. General study findings and limits: The study identified a TCR beta motif of 7 or 8 highly homologous variants that appeared characteristic of ankylosing spondylitis blood. The clones that were linked to disease were reported to be significantly enriched in matched synovial fluid samples from ankylosing spondylitis patients.

This clonotype was seen many times. Its matching antigen is unknown. Sequencing input: blood, either unsorted or a sorted T cell fraction (not recorded which). The V and J genes are TRBV29-1 and TRBJ2-5; D remains ambiguous. This clonotype was sampled from a male donor with ankylosing spondylitis. The CDR3 DNA is TGCAGCGTCCCAGGTTGGGAGACCCAGTACTTC. This codes for CSVPGWETQYF.